The clone carrying this T cell receptor (beta chain) was observed a handful of times. The antigen is unknown. This specimen comes from a study of T-cell reconstitution after alpha-beta-depleted transplantation in children. Notes on the study in general: Fresh T-cell production supplied most of the T-cell counts and diversity seen one year after transplant. Several hundred rapidly expanded clones from non-depleted graft cells reportedly supplied alpha-beta T cells about two months post-transplant. Some patients' high day-60 TCRbeta diversity was traced to surviving recipient T cells and thymic progenitors.

Preparation of the TCRbeta library involved a method that used unique molecular identifiers. TCRdb reprocessed the PCR reads with MiXCR, giving one entry per CDR3 protein. The table includes about 580,000 distinct CDR3 sequences, approximately 22% detected once. The sample was PBMCs, mostly from graft donor cells, taken 360 days after TCRalphabeta/CD19-depleted stem cell transplant. The receptor was isolated from a boy younger than two who had a stem cell transplant for acute myeloid leukemia, so the T cells may come from the graft donor.

The CDR3 sequence is CASSQGGGRGQPQHF. CDR3 DNA: TGTGCCAGCAGCCAAGGAGGGGGACGCGGGCAGCCCCAGCATTTT. J is TRBJ1-5 and V is TRBV4-2, with D perhaps TRBD1 (6 bases). From germline, CDR1 is LGHNA and CDR2 YNFKEQ. Trimming removed 1 base at V and 7 bases at J, with 14 bases between. The CDR3 is 15 amino acids.